The T cell receptor beta chain described here comes from a study of graft-versus-host responses after intestinal transplantation (dated by TCRdb to the early 2020s). In the study overall: The transplants that recipients received were multivisceral, liver-intestinal, or isolated intestinal. The cohort enrolled about two dozen intestinal transplant recipients, one of whom was a retransplant, and a few patients without pretransplant specimens were excluded. Donor T cell macrochimerism was defined as a peak of at least 4% donor T cells among recipient peripheral blood mononuclear cells. Instead of going to the commercial service, samples from three later patients were sequenced in-house on an Illumina MiSeq and processed with MiXCR. Anti-thymocyte globulin induction was given to all recipients, followed by maintenance tacrolimus and steroids for two to four years. To identify alloreactive clones, pre-transplant mixed lymphocyte reaction products were sequenced and then compared with unstimulated pre-transplant donor and recipient T cells. Graft-versus-host and host-versus-graft alloreactive T cell clones were tracked in the graft, circulation and bone marrow after intestinal transplantation using bulk TCR-beta CDR3 sequencing. The full study reports these points: In the allografts of patients with donor T cell macrochimerism, GvH to HvG T cell clonal ratios were high. The conclusions were limited by the relatively low number and heterogeneity of the intestinal transplant patients. GvH clones were detected in recipient bone marrow, and some of these GvH clones were observed earlier in ileal mucosa or blood, consistent with an intestinal mucosal origin. Early after transplant, peak levels of circulating GvH clones were associated with declines in HvG clones.

Libraries were prepared through the immunoSEQ multiplex PCR assay. For most patients, genomic DNA was isolated with the Qiagen DNeasy Blood and Tissue Kit and shipped frozen to Adaptive Biotechnologies for TCR sequencing. High-throughput TCR-beta CDR3 sequencing of genomic DNA from most patients was performed by Adaptive Biotechnologies. Per the authors' processing: Adaptive's ImmunoSEQ software was the source of the TCR sequencing data for approximately 18 patients, while three other patients were processed with MiXCR and VDJtools. To correct CD4 versus CD8 sorting errors, any sequence found in both subsets at a frequency ratio below 5:1 was removed. Because the origin of CDR3 nucleotide sequences shared between donor and recipient could not be assigned, those sequences were removed. To be classed as alloreactive, a clone needed at least 2-fold expansion over unstimulated cells and a minimum CFSE-low frequency of 0.002% (template counts) or 0.001% (read counts). A clone was considered mappable if detected in the sequenced pre-transplant spleen, lymph node, or MLR CFSE-low populations of the donor or recipient. The cumulative frequency of alloreactive clones was calculated as a percentage of all sequences, weighted by copy number. Here the immuneACCESS table is served through TCRdb, limited to in-frame sequences with V and J called. Missing clones are a known gap in these copies; in checked studies unresolved V genes cover under half, and the rest lacks a known reason. V and J calls plus clone size are reproduced from that table; the DNA served to infer D and trimming. The sample yields 99,000 or so clones; more than 85% were counted once. The top ten clones comprise more than 0.8% of the sample.

From a lookup of the germline V gene, CDR1 and CDR2 are SQVTM and ANQGSEA. Ends trimmed: V by 7 bases, J by 6 bases; bases unmatched to a gene: 12. Inclusive of the bounding cysteine and phenylalanine, the CDR3 is 15 residues long. Kept here is only the CDR3 DNA, which spans 45 bases and is read in frame from base 1. Taken with the paper, the label for time point translates to: cells obtained before transplantation from donor or recipient. CD3+CD4+ and CD3+CD8+ populations were FACS-sorted from unstimulated pre-transplant donor and recipient cells taken from spleen or lymph nodes. In the case of this clone: Its antigen has not been determined. Base qualities are not at hand, and no much larger clone is one base apart.

The rearranged segments are TRBV29-1 and TRBJ2-2; 9 nucleotides in the junction match TRBD2. The clonotype originates from a human donor who received an intestinal transplant. The sample here was unstimulated CD4+ T cells sorted from spleen or lymph node cells, taken before intestinal transplant. The bases read TGCAGCGCCGCCTTAGCGGGGGCTACCGCCGGGGAGCTGTTTTTT. Translated, it reads CSAALAGATAGELFF.